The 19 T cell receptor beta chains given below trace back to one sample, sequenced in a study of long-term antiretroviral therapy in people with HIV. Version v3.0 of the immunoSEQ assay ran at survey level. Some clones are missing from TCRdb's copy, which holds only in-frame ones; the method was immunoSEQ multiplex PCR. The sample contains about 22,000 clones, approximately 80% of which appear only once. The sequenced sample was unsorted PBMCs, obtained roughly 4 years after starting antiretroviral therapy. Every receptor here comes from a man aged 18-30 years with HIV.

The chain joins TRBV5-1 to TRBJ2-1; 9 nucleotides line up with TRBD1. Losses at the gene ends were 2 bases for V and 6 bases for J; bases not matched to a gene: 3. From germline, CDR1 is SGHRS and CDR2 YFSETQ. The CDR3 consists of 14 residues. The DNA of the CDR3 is TGCGCCAGCAGCTTTCGGGACAGGGCCAATGAGCAGTTCTTC. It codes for CASSFRDRANEQFF.

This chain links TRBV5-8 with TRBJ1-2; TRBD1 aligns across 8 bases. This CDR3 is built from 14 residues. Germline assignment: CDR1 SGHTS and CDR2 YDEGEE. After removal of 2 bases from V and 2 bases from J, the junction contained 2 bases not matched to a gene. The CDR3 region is CASSFNRGNYGYTF. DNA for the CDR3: TGTGCCAGCAGCTTCAACAGGGGGAACTATGGCTACACCTTC.

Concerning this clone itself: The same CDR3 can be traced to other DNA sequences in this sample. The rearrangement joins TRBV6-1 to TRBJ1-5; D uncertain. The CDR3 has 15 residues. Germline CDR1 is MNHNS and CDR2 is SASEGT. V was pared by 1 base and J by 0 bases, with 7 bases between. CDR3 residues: CASSEVGGSNQPQHF. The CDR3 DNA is TGTGCCAGCAGTGAAGTCGGTGGTAGCAATCAGCCCCAGCATTTT.

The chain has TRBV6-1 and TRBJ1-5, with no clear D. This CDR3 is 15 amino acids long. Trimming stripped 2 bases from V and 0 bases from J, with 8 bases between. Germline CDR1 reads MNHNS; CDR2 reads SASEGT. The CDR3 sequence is CASSERPNSNQPQHF. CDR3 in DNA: TGTGCCAGCAGTGAACGACCGAATAGCAATCAGCCCCAGCATTTT.

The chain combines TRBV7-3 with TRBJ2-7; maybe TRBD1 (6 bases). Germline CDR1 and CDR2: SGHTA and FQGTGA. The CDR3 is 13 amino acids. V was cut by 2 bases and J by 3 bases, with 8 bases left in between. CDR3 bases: TGTGCCAGCAGCTTACTAGGGGGCTACGAGCAGTACTTC. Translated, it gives CASSLLGGYEQYF.

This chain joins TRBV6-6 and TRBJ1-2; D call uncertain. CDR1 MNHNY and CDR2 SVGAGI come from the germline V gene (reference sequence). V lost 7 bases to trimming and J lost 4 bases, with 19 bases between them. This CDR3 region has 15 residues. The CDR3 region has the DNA TGTGCCAGCATTCTCTCGGATCGGAAACTCTATGGCTACACCTTC. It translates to CASILSDRKLYGYTF.

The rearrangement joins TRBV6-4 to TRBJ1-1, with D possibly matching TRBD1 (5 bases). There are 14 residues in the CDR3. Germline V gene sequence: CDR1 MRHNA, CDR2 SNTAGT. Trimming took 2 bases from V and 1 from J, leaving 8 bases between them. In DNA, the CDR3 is TGTGCCAGCAGTGACACGGACAAGAACACTGAAGCTTTCTTT. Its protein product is CASSDTDKNTEAFF.

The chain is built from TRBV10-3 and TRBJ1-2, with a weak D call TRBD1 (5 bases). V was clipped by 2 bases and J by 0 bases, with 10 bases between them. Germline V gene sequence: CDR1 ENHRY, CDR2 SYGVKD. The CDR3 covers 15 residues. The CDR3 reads CAISEGRGPNYGYTF. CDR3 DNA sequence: TGTGCCATCAGTGAGGGGAGGGGACCTAACTATGGCTACACCTTC.

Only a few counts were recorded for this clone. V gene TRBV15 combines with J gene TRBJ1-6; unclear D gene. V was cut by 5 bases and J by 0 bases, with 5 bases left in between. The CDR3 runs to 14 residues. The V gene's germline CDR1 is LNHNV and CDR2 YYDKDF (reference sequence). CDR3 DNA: TGTGCCACCAGCGCGAGCTCCTATAATTCACCCCTCCACTTT. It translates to CATSASSYNSPLHF.

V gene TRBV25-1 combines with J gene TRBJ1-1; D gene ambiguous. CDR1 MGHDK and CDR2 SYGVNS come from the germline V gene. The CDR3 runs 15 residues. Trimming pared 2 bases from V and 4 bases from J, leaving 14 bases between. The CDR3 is CASSESAGLGTEAFF. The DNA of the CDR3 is TGTGCCAGCAGTGAAAGCGCCGGGTTGGGCACTGAAGCTTTCTTT.

CDR3 loop: CASSSSLAGGETQYF. CDR3 sequence (DNA): TGTGCCAGCAGCTCGTCACTAGCGGGGGGAGAGACCCAGTACTTC. The chain couples TRBV5-6 to TRBJ2-5; 12 nucleotides match TRBD2. Germline V gene sequence: CDR1 SGHDT, CDR2 YYEEEE. V was clipped by 3 bases and J by 4 bases; unmatched bases: 4. This CDR3 is built from 15 residues.

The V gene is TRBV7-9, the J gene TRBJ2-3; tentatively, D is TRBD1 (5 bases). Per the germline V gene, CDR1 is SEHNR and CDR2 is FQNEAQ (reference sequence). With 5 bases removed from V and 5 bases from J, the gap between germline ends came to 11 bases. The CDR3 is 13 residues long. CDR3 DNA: TGTGCCAGCAGCCTGAGACAGTTAGATACGCAGTATTTT. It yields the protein CASSLRQLDTQYF.

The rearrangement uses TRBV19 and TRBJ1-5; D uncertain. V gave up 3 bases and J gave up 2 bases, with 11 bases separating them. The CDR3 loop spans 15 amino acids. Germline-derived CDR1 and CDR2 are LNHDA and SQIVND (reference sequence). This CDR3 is CASSMITGGNQPQHF. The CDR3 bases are TGTGCCAGTAGTATGATTACCGGAGGCAATCAGCCCCAGCATTTT.

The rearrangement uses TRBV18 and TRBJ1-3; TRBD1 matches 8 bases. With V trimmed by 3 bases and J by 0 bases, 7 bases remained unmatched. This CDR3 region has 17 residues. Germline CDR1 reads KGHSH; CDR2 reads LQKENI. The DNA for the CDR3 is TGTGCCAGCTCACCGCCCTCAGGGGGCTACTCTGGAAACACCATATATTTT. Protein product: CASSPPSGGYSGNTIYF. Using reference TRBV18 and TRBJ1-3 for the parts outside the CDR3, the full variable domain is NAGVMQNPRHLVRRRGQEARLRCSPMKGHSHVYWYRQLPEEGLKFMVYLQKENIIDESGMPKERFSAEFPKEGPSILRIQQVVRGDSAAYFCASSPPSGGYSGNTIYFGEGSWLTVV.

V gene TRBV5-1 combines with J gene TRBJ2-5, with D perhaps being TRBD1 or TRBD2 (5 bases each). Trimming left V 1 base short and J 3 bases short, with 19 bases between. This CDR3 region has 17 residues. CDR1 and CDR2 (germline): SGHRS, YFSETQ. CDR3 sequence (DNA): TGCGCCAGCAGCTTGATTTCCCCCGGGACCGTCAAAGAGACCCAGTACTTC. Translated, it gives CASSLISPGTVKETQYF.

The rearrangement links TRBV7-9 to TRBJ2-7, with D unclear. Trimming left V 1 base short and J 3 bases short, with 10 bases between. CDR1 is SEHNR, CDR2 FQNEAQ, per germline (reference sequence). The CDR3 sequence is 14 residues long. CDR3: CASSLVVSFYEQYF. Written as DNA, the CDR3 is TGTGCCAGCAGCTTAGTGGTTAGTTTCTACGAGCAGTACTTC.

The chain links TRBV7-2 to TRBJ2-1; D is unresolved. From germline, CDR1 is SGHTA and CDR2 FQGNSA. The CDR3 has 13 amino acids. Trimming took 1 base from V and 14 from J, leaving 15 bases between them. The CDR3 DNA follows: TGTGCCAGCAGCTTAGAACGGGCACACCCGGAGTTCTTC. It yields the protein CASSLERAHPEFF.

Here the CDR3 reads CASSQEHTMVNTEAFF. For the CDR3, the DNA is TGCGCCAGCAGCCAAGAACATACAATGGTGAACACTGAAGCTTTCTTT. The chain couples TRBV4-1 to TRBJ1-1; the D is unclear. This CDR3 contains 16 residues. V lost 0 bases and J lost 0, with 11 bases in between. The V gene's germline CDR1 is MGHRA and CDR2 YSYEKL.

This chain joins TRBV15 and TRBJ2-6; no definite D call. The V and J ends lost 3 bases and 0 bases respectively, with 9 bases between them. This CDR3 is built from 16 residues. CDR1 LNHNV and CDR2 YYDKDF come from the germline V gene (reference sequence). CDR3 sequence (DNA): TGTGCCACCAGCAGTAGTATCGTCTCTGGGGCCAACGTCCTGACTTTC. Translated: CATSSSIVSGANVLTF.